This TCR beta chain was documented in a study of blood T cell repertoires in COVID-19. In this sample, this clone turned up once. In the original processing: By means of reference gene primer amplification, nucleated cell counts were estimated. TCRdb's table, derived via immunoSEQ multiplex PCR, lists solely in-frame clones and lacks some. That table gives V, J and clone size, and the DNA gave D and trimming. The table shows around 29,000 clones, with 68% occurring only once. The specimen sequenced was peripheral blood. The sequence derives from a human donor in a cohort sampled during active COVID-19.

For the CDR3, the DNA is TGTGCCAGCAGTCCGTCCGGAAACATTCAGTACTTC. This sequence encodes CASSPSGNIQYF. The chain links TRBV28 to TRBJ2-4; no clear D. Trimming pared 5 bases from V and 6 bases from J, leaving 8 bases between. The CDR3 totals 12 residues. CDR1 is MDHEN, CDR2 SYDVKM, per germline.